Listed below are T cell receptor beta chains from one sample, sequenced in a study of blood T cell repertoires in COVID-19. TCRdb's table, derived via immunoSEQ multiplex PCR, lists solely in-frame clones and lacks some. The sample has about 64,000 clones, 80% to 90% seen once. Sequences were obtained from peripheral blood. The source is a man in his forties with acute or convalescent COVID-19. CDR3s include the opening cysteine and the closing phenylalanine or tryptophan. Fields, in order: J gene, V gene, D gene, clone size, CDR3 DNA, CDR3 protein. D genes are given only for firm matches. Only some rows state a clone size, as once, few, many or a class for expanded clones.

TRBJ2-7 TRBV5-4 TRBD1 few TGTGCCAGCAGCCCAGGGACAGGGGACTACGAGCAGTACTTC CASSPGTGDYEQYF
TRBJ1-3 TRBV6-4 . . TGTGCCAGCCTCAAGGTATGCGGGGGCGAAGGGGTTGGAAACACCATATATTTT CASLKVCGGEGVGNTIYF
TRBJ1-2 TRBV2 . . TGTGCCAGCGGACGGGGAAATAGCTATGGCTACACCTTC CASGRGNSYGYTF
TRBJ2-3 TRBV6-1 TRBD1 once TGTGCCAGCAGTGAAGAGGGGGCTTGGGCAGATACGCAGTATTTT CASSEEGAWADTQYF
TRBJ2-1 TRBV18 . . TGTGCCAGCTCACCACCGAGGGCCGGGGACAATGAGCAGTTCTTC CASSPPRAGDNEQFF
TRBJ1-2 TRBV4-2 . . TGTGCCAGCAGCCAAGACGTCTCGGCAGGGGAGGGGTCGCGCTACACCTTC CASSQDVSAGEGSRYTF
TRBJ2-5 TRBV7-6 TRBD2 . TGTGCCAGCAGCTCCCCCGGGACTAGCGGGGGGTTTGGGGAGACCCAGTACTTC CASSSPGTSGGFGETQYF
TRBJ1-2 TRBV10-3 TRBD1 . TGTGCCATCCGGGACAGCCTAATCACTAACTATGGCTACACCTTC CAIRDSLITNYGYTF
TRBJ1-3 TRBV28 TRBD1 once TGTGCCAGCAGTTCGGCAGGGGGCTCTGGAAACACCATATATTTT CASSSAGGSGNTIYF
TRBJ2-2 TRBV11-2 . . TGTGCCAGCAGCCCCCATGGCCAGCGGGCTTGGAACACCGGGGAGCTGTTTTTT CASSPHGQRAWNTGELFF
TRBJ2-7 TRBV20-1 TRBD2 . TGCAGTGCCAGTAGCGGGGGGGCCCTAAAGTACGAGCAGTACTTC CSASSGGALKYEQYF
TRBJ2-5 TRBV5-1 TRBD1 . TGCGCCAGCAGCTTGGTCCGGACAGGGGGAGAAGAGACCCAGTACTTC CASSLVRTGGEETQYF
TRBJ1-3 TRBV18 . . TGTGCCAGCTCCCAGCGGGCAGACCTCTCTGGAAACACCATATATTTT CASSQRADLSGNTIYF
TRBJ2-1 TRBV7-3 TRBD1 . TGTGCCAGCAGCTTAGGACAGGGAACGAGCAATGAGCAGTTCTTC CASSLGQGTSNEQFF
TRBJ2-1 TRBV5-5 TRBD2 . TGTGCCAGCAGCTTCGTAGCGGGGACCTCCTACAATGAGCAGTTCTTC CASSFVAGTSYNEQFF
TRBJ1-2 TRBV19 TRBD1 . TGTGCCAGTAGTAGCGGGACAGCGAACCCGGCCTATGGCTACACCTTC CASSSGTANPAYGYTF
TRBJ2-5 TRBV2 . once TGTGCCAGCAGCAGGCTGGTATCATCGATGGAGACCCAGTACTTC CASSRLVSSMETQYF
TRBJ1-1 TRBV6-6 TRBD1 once TGTGCCAGCAGTCGGACAGGGAGTGGTGAAGCTTTCTTT CASSRTGSGEAFF
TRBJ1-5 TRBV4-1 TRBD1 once TGCGCCAGCAGCCAAGATCGCCGGACAGGGTACCAGCCCCAGCATTTT CASSQDRRTGYQPQHF
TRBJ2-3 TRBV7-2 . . TGTGCCAGCCAGGGGCGGCTGTTCGCAGATACGCAGTATTTT CASQGRLFADTQYF
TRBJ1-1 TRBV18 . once TGTGCCAGCTCAGAGGGTCTAAGCACTGAAGCTTTCTTT CASSEGLSTEAFF
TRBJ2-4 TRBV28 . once TGTGCCAGCAGTTTATACGGGGCCAAAAACATTCAGTACTTC CASSLYGAKNIQYF
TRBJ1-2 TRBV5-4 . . TGTGCCAGCAGCTTGGATCGACAGAACTATGGCTACACCTTC CASSLDRQNYGYTF
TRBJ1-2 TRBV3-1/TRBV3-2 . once TGTGCCAGCAGCCTCGGCAGGTTCAATGGCTACACCTTC CASSLGRFNGYTF
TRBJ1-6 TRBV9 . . TGTGCCAGCAGCCCCCGTGTTGGAGGGATCGGTTCACCCCTCCACTTT CASSPRVGGIGSPLHF
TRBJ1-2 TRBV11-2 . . TGTGCCAGCAGCTTCGGGGGAGGTGGCTACACCTTC CASSFGGGGYTF
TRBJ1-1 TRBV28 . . TGTGCCAGCACCCCCCGCGGGCAGTTAGCTTTCTTT CASTPRGQLAFF
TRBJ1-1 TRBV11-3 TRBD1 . TGTGCCAGCAGCTCACAGGGGGGGAACACTGAAGCTTTCTTT CASSSQGGNTEAFF
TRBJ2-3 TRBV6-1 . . TGTGCCAGCAGTGAAGTAAGGTCAGGGTTTGATACGCAGTATTTT CASSEVRSGFDTQYF
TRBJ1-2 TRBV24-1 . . TGTGCCACCAGTGACCCCCGCCCCTCCCAGGGATTAGATGGCTACACCTTC CATSDPRPSQGLDGYTF
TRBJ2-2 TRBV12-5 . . TGTGCTAGTGGTTTATATAGGGGGGGCGACACCGGGGAGCTGTTTTTT CASGLYRGGDTGELFF
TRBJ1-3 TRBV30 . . TGTGCCTGGAGTGTGGCAGGATCACGCACCATATATTTT CAWSVAGSRTIYF
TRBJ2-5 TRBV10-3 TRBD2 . TGTGCCATCAGTGAGTCGATAGCCCCTCTGGGGGGGGGAGGGGAGGAGACCCAGTACTTC CAISESIAPLGGGGEETQYF
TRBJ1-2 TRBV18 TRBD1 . TGTGCCAGCTCACCAGCGACAGGGAGCGATGGCTACACCTTC CASSPATGSDGYTF
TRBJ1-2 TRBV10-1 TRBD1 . TGCGCCAGCAGTGCGAACAGGGGAGGTGGCTACACCTTC CASSANRGGGYTF
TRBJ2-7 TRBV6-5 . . TGTGCCAGCAGTTACTCGAGGAGGCTCCCCGGCGAGCAGTACTTC CASSYSRRLPGEQYF
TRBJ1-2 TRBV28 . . TGTGCCAGCAGTTTTCAGGCAGCTAACTATGGCTACACCTTC CASSFQAANYGYTF
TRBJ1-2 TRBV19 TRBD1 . TGTGCCAGTAGTTTACCTGGGGACAGGGCAAGCGGCTACACCTTC CASSLPGDRASGYTF
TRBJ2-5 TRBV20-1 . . TGCAGTGCACGGCAGGGGGAGACCCAGTACTTC CSARQGETQYF
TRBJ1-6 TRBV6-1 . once TGTGCCAGCAGTGTGACCTCAGGGGCGCACAATTCACCCCTCCACTTT CASSVTSGAHNSPLHF
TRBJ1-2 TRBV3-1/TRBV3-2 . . TGTGCCAGCAGCCCGCAGGGTAATTATGGCTACACCTTC CASSPQGNYGYTF
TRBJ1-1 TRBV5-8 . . TGTGCCAGCAGCTTGGAAGTAGCCGTGAACACTGAAGCTTTCTTT CASSLEVAVNTEAFF
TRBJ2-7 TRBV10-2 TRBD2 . TGCGCCAGCAGGCCCGGGGGGAGAAGCTCCTACGAGCAGTACTTC CASRPGGRSSYEQYF
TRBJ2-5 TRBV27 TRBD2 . TGTGCCAGCAGTTACATCGGCGGGGGGGAAGAGACCCAGTACTTC CASSYIGGGEETQYF